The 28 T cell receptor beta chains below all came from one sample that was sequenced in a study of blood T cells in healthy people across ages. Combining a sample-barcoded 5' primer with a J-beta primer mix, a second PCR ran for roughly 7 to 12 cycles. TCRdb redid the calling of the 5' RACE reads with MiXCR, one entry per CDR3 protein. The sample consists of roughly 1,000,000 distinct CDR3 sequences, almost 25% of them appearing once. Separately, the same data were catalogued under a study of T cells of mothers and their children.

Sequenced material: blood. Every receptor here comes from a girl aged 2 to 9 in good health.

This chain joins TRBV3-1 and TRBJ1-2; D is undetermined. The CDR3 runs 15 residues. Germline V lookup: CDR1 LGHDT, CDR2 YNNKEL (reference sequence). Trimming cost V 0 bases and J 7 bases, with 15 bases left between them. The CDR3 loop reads CASSQDMVSRRGYTF. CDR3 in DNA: TGTGCCAGCAGCCAAGATATGGTAAGCCGACGTGGCTACACCTTC.

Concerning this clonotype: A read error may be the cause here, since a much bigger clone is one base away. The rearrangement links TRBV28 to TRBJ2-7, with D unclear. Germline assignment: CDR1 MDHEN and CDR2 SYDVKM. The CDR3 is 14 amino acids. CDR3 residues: CACSLWSLSYEQYF. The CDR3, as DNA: TGTGCCTGCAGTTTATGGAGCCTATCCTACGAGCAGTACTTC.

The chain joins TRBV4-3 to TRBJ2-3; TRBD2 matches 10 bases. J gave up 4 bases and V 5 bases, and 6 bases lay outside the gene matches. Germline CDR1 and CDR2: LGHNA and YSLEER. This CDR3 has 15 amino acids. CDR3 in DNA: TGCGCCAGCAGCGAAAGCGGGGGGGCAGCAGATACGCAGTATTTT. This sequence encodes CASSESGGAADTQYF.

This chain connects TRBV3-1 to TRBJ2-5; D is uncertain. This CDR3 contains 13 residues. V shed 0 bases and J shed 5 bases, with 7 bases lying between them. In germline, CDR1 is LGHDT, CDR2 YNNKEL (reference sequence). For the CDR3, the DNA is TGTGCCAGCAGCCAAGAGGTCGGCGAGACCCAGTACTTC. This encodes CASSQEVGETQYF.

The CDR3 DNA follows: TGTGCCACCAGGGGGCTAGAAACTGAAGCTTTCTTT. Protein: CATRGLETEAFF. V and J are TRBV10-3 and TRBJ1-1, with 8 bases that match TRBD1. CDR3 length equals 12 residues. The ends lost 10 bases at V and 5 bases at J; junction bases unmatched: 6. Germline loops: CDR1 ENHRY, CDR2 SYGVKD.

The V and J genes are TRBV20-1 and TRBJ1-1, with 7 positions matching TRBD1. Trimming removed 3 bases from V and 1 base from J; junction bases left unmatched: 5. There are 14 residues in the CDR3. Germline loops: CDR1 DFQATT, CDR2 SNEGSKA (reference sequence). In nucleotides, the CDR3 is TGCAGTGCTAGCGGGACAGCCAAGAACACTGAAGCTTTCTTT. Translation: CSASGTAKNTEAFF.

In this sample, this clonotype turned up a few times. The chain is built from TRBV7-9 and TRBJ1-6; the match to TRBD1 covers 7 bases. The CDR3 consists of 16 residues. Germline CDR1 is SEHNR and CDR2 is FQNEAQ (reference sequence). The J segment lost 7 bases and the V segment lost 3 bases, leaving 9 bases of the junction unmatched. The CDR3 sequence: CASSFDREMRNSPLHF. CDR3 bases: TGTGCCAGCAGCTTTGACAGGGAAATGAGGAATTCACCCCTCCACTTT. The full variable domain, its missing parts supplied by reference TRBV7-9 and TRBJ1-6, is DTGVSQNPRHKITKRGQNVTFRCDPISEHNRLYWYRQTLGQGPEFLTYFQNEAQLEKSRLLSDRFSAERPKGSFSTLEIQRTEQGDSAMYLCASSFDREMRNSPLHFGNGTRLTVT.

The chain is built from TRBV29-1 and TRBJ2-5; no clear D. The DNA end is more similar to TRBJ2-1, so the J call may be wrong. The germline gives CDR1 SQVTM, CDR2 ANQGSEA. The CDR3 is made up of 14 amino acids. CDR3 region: CSVGASLSYNEQFF. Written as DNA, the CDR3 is TGCAGCGTTGGAGCATCACTATCCTACAATGAGCAGTTCTTC.

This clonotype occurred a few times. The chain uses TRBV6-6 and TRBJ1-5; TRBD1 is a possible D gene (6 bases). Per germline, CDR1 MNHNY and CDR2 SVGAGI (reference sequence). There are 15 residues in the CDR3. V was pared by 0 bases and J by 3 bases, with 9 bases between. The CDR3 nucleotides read TGTGCCAGCAGTTACTCGGGGGGCCTCAATCAGCCCCAGCATTTT. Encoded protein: CASSYSGGLNQPQHF.

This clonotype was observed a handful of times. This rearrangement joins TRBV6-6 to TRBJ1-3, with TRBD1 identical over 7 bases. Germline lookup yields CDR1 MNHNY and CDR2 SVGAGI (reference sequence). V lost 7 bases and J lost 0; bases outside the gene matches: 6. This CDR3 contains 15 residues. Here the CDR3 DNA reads TGTGCCAGCATCGGGACAGCAAACTCTGGAAACACCATATATTTT. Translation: CASIGTANSGNTIYF.

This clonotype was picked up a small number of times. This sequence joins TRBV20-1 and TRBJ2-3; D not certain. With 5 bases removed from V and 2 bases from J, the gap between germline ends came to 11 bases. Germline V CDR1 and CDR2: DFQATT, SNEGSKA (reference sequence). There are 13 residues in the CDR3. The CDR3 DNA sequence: TGCAGTGCTCCGGAAGAATTCACAGATACGCAGTATTTT. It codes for CSAPEEFTDTQYF.

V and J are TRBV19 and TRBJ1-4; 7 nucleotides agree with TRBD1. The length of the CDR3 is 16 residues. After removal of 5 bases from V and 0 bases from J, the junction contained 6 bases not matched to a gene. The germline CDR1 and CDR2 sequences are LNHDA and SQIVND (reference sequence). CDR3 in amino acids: CASSWDRLTTNEKLFF. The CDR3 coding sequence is TGTGCCAGTAGTTGGGACAGACTCACAACTAATGAAAAACTGTTTTTT.

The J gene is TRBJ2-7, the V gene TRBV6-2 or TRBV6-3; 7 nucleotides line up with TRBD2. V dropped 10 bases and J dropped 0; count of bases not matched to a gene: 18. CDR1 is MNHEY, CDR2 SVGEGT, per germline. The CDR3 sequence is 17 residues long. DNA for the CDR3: TGTGCCATCGGAGGAATAGCGGGCCACCTTTACTCCTACGAGCAGTACTTC. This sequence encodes CAIGGIAGHLYSYEQYF.

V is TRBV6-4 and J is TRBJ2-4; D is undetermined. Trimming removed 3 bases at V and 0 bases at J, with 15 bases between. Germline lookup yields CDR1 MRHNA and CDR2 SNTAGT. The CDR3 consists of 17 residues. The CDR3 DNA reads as TGTGCCAGCAGTGAGTACCAACAGACACTAGCCAAAAACATTCAGTACTTC. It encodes CASSEYQQTLAKNIQYF.

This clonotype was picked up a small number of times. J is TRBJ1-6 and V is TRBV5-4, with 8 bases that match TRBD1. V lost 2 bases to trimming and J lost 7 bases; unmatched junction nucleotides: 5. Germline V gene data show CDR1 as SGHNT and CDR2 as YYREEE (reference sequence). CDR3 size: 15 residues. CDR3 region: CASSLNQGANSPLHF. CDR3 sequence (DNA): TGTGCCAGCAGCTTAAATCAGGGGGCGAATTCACCCCTCCACTTT.

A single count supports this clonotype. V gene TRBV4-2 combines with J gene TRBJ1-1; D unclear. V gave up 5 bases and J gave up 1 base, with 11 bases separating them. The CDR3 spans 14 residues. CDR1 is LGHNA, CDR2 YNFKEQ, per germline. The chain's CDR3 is CASSSQDGNTEAFF. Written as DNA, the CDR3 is TGTGCCAGCAGCTCCCAAGACGGGAACACTGAAGCTTTCTTT.

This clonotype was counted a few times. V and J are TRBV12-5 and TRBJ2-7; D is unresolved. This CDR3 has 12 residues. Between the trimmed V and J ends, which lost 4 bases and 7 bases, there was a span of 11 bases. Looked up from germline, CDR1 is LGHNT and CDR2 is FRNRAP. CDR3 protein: CASGSVTGEQYF. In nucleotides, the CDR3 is TGTGCTAGTGGTTCGGTGACGGGTGAGCAGTACTTC.

CDR3 in DNA: TGTGCCAGTAGTGCTTGGGGACAGTGCGAGCAGTACTTC. As protein: CASSAWGQCEQYF. The chain links TRBV19 to TRBJ2-7; 7 nucleotides line up with TRBD1. CDR1 is LNHDA and CDR2 is SQIVND in the germline V gene (reference sequence). CDR3 length: 13 residues. V was clipped by 5 bases and J by 6 bases; unmatched bases: 7.

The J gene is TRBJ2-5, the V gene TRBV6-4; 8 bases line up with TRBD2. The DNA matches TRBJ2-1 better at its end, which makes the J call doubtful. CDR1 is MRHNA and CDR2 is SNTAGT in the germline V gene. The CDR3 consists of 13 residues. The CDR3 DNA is TGTGCCAACTATACCGGGACTAGCAATGAGCAGTTCTTC. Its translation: CANYTGTSNEQFF.

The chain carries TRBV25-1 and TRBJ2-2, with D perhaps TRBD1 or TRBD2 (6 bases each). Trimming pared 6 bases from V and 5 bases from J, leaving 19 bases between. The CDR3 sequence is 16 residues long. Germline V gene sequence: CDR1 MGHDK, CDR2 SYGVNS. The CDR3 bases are TGTGCCAGCAGCCCAACGGGGGCTGGACCTACCGGGGAGCTGTTTTTT. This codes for CASSPTGAGPTGELFF.

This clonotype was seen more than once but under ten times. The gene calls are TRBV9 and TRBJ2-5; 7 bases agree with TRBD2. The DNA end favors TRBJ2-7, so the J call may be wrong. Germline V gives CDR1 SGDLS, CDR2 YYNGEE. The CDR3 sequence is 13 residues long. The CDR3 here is CASSVVSGYEQYF. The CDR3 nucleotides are TGTGCCAGCAGCGTAGTTAGCGGGTACGAGCAGTACTTC.

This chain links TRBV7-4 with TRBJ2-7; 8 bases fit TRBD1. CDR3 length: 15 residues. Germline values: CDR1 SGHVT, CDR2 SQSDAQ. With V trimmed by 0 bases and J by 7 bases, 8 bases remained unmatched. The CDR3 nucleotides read TGTGCCAGCAGCTTAGCACGGACAGGGTTTGCTGAGCAGTACTTC. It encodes CASSLARTGFAEQYF.

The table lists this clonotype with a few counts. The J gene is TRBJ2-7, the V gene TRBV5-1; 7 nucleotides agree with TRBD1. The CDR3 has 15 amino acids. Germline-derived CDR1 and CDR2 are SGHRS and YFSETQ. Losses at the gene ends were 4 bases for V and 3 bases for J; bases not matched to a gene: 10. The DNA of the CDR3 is TGCGCCAGCAGCCCGGAGACAGGGTTATTCTACGAGCAGTACTTC. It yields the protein CASSPETGLFYEQYF.

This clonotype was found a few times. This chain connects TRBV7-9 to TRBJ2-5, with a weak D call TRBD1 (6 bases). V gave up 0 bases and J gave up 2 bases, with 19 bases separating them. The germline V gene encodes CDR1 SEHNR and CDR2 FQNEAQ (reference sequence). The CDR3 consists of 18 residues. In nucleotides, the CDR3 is TGTGCCAGCAGCTTAGCGCTGGGATACAGGGTGACACAAGAGACCCAGTACTTC. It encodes CASSLALGYRVTQETQYF.

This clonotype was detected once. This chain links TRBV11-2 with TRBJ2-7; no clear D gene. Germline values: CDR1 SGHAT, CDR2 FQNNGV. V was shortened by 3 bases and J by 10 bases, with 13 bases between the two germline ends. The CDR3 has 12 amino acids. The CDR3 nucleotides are TGTGCCAGCAGCTTGGGGAAAGGGAAACAGTACTTC. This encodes CASSLGKGKQYF.

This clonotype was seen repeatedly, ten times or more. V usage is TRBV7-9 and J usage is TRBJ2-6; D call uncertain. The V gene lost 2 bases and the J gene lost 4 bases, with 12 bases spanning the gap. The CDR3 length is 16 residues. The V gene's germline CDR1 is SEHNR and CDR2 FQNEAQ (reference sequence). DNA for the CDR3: TGTGCCAGCAGCTTATATCTGAGCCCCGGGGCCAACGTCCTGACTTTC. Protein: CASSLYLSPGANVLTF.

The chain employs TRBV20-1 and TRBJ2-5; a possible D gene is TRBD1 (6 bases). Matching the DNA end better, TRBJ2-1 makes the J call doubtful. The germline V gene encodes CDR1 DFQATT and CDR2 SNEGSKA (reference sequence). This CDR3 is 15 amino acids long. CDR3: CSATDETGFFNEQFF. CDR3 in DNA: TGCAGTGCTACCGACGAGACAGGATTTTTTAATGAGCAGTTCTTC.

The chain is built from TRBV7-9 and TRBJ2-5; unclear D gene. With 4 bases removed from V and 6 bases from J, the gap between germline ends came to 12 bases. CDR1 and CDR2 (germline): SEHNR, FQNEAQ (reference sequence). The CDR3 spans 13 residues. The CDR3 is CASSSPLGKTQYF. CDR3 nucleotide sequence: TGTGCCAGCAGCTCCCCCTTGGGGAAGACCCAGTACTTC.